A single sample gave rise to the 13 T cell receptor beta chains below, sequenced in a study of long-term antiretroviral therapy in people with HIV. Sequencing used immunoSEQ v3.0 at survey level. Using immunoSEQ multiplex PCR, the repertoire was profiled, and TCRdb retains in-frame clones only, with some absent. The sample lists 25,000 to 30,000 clones, about 89% seen once, with less than 4.5% in the top ten. Material: unsorted PBMCs, obtained 3.1 years after starting antiretroviral therapy. The receptors originated from a young man with HIV.

The chain combines TRBV18 with TRBJ2-4; a weak D match, TRBD1 (5 bases). V lost 2 bases, J lost 5 bases, and 13 bases lay in between. The CDR3 extends over 15 amino acids. Germline CDR1 is KGHSH and CDR2 is LQKENI. The CDR3, as DNA: TGTGCCAGCTCACCATCAGGGCCTTGGGAAAACATTCAGTACTTC. It is translated as CASSPSGPWENIQYF.

The chain recombines TRBV19 with TRBJ1-1; D unresolved. The CDR3 covers 13 residues. Per the germline V gene, CDR1 is LNHDA and CDR2 is SQIVND (reference sequence). With 6 bases removed from V and 0 bases from J, the gap between germline ends came to 8 bases. CDR3 residues: CASSRQVNTEAFF. As DNA, the CDR3 is TGTGCCAGTAGCCGCCAGGTGAACACTGAAGCTTTCTTT.

The chain is built from TRBV12-5 and TRBJ1-1; 9 positions agree with TRBD1. The germline gives CDR1 LGHNT, CDR2 FRNRAP. The CDR3 has 14 amino acids. With V trimmed by 6 bases and J by 3 bases, 5 bases remained unmatched. CDR3 sequence: CASGPRDRDTEAFF. Written as DNA, the CDR3 is TGTGCTAGTGGCCCCCGGGACAGGGACACTGAAGCTTTCTTT.

This chain joins TRBV4-3 and TRBJ2-2; D unclear. Germline V gives CDR1 LGHNA, CDR2 YSLEER. The CDR3 has 15 amino acids. Trimming pared 0 bases from V and 8 bases from J, leaving 13 bases between. In DNA form, the CDR3 reads TGCGCCAGCAGCCAAGAACGGTTAGACTGGGGGGAGCTGTTTTTT. This translates into CASSQERLDWGELFF.

The chain employs TRBV27 and TRBJ2-7, with 9 bases that match TRBD1. Germline CDR1 and CDR2: MNHEY and SMNVEV (reference sequence). The CDR3 loop spans 15 amino acids. V gave up 4 bases and J gave up 3 bases; unmatched junction bases: 7. The CDR3 region has the DNA TGTGCCAGCAGTTCCCTCACAGGGGGCAGCTACGAGCAGTACTTC. Its translation: CASSSLTGGSYEQYF.

This chain connects TRBV6-1 to TRBJ1-3; 8 nucleotides line up with TRBD1. The germline gives CDR1 MNHNS, CDR2 SASEGT. CDR3 length equals 14 residues. V trimming: 10 bases; J trimming: 4 bases; junction bases outside the gene matches: 9. The CDR3 spells CATRDRLTGNTIYF. The CDR3 DNA follows: TGTGCCACCCGGGACAGGCTAACGGGAAACACCATATATTTT.

This chain links TRBV5-6 with TRBJ2-3; the D is unclear. The V and J ends lost 1 base and 1 base respectively, with 13 bases between them. Germline CDR1 is SGHDT and CDR2 is YYEEEE. The CDR3 covers 16 residues. CDR3 nucleotide sequence: TGTGCCAGCAGCTTGACTATCGGCGGACGCACAGATACGCAGTATTTT. It yields the protein CASSLTIGGRTDTQYF.

The chain is built from TRBV6-5 and TRBJ2-7; D not resolved. The V gene lost 5 bases and the J gene lost 3 bases, with 11 bases spanning the gap. CDR3 length: 13 residues. Germline values: CDR1 MNHEY, CDR2 SVGAGI. CDR3 amino acids: CASSDGPFYEQYF. In nucleotides, the CDR3 is TGTGCCAGCAGTGACGGGCCGTTCTACGAGCAGTACTTC.

The J gene is TRBJ2-3, the V gene TRBV6-1; possibly TRBD2 for D (6 bases). The length of the CDR3 is 16 residues. Germline V gene sequence: CDR1 MNHNS, CDR2 SASEGT. V was clipped by 1 base and J by 4 bases, with 15 bases between them. Here the CDR3 DNA reads TGTGCCAGCAGTGAAGTTGGGGGAGGCCCCTCAGATACGCAGTATTTT. Protein sequence: CASSEVGGGPSDTQYF.

The chain has TRBV18 and TRBJ1-1; D call uncertain. Trimming removed 3 bases from V and 0 bases from J, with 2 bases in between. CDR3 size: 12 residues. CDR1 and CDR2 from the germline V gene are KGHSH and LQKENI. This CDR3 is CASSPMNTEAFF. The CDR3 DNA follows: TGTGCCAGCTCACCGATGAACACTGAAGCTTTCTTT.

This chain connects TRBV13 to TRBJ1-4; D gene uncertain. V was shortened by 8 bases and J by 7 bases, with 14 bases between the two germline ends. CDR3 length: 13 amino acids. Germline V gene lookup returns CDR1 PRHDT and CDR2 FYEKMQ (reference sequence). The CDR3 region has the DNA TGTGCCAGCCGAGAGGCGGGGTCTGAAAAACTGTTTTTT. This codes for CASREAGSEKLFF. Full variable domain (outside the CDR3, taken from reference TRBV13 and TRBJ1-4): AAGVIQSPRHLIKEKRETATLKCYPIPRHDTVYWYQQGPGQDPQFLISFYEKMQSDKGSIPDRFSAQQFSDYHSELNMSSLELGDSALYFCASREAGSEKLFFGSGTQLSVL.

CDR3 sequence reads: CSVEDLVSGLADTQYF. CDR3 nucleotides: TGCAGCGTTGAAGATCTGGTCAGCGGGCTGGCAGATACGCAGTATTTT. V usage is TRBV29-1 and J usage is TRBJ2-3; D is perhaps TRBD2 (6 bases). Germline V gives CDR1 SQVTM, CDR2 ANQGSEA. This CDR3 spans 16 amino acids. The V gene lost 0 bases and the J gene lost 4 bases, with 17 bases spanning the gap.

The chain has TRBV6-6 and TRBJ1-5; possible D gene TRBD1, 5 bases. Trimming removed 7 bases at V and 1 base at J, with 11 bases between. CDR3 length: 14 amino acids. Germline values: CDR1 MNHNY, CDR2 SVGAGI (reference sequence). CDR3 protein: CASTSGGSNQPQHF. CDR3 sequence (DNA): TGTGCCAGCACCTCGGGGGGGAGCAATCAGCCCCAGCATTTT.